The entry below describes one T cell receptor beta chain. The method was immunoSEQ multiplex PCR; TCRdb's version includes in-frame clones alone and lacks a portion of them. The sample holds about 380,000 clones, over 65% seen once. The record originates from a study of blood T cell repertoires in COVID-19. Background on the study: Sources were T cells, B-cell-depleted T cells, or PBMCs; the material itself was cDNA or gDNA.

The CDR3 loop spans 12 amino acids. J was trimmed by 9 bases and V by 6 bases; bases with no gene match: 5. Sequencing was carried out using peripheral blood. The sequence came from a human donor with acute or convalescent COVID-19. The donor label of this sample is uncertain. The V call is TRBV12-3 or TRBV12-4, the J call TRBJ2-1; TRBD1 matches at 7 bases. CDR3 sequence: CASRPTGTEQFF. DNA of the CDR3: TGTGCCAGCAGACCGACAGGGACTGAGCAGTTCTTC.